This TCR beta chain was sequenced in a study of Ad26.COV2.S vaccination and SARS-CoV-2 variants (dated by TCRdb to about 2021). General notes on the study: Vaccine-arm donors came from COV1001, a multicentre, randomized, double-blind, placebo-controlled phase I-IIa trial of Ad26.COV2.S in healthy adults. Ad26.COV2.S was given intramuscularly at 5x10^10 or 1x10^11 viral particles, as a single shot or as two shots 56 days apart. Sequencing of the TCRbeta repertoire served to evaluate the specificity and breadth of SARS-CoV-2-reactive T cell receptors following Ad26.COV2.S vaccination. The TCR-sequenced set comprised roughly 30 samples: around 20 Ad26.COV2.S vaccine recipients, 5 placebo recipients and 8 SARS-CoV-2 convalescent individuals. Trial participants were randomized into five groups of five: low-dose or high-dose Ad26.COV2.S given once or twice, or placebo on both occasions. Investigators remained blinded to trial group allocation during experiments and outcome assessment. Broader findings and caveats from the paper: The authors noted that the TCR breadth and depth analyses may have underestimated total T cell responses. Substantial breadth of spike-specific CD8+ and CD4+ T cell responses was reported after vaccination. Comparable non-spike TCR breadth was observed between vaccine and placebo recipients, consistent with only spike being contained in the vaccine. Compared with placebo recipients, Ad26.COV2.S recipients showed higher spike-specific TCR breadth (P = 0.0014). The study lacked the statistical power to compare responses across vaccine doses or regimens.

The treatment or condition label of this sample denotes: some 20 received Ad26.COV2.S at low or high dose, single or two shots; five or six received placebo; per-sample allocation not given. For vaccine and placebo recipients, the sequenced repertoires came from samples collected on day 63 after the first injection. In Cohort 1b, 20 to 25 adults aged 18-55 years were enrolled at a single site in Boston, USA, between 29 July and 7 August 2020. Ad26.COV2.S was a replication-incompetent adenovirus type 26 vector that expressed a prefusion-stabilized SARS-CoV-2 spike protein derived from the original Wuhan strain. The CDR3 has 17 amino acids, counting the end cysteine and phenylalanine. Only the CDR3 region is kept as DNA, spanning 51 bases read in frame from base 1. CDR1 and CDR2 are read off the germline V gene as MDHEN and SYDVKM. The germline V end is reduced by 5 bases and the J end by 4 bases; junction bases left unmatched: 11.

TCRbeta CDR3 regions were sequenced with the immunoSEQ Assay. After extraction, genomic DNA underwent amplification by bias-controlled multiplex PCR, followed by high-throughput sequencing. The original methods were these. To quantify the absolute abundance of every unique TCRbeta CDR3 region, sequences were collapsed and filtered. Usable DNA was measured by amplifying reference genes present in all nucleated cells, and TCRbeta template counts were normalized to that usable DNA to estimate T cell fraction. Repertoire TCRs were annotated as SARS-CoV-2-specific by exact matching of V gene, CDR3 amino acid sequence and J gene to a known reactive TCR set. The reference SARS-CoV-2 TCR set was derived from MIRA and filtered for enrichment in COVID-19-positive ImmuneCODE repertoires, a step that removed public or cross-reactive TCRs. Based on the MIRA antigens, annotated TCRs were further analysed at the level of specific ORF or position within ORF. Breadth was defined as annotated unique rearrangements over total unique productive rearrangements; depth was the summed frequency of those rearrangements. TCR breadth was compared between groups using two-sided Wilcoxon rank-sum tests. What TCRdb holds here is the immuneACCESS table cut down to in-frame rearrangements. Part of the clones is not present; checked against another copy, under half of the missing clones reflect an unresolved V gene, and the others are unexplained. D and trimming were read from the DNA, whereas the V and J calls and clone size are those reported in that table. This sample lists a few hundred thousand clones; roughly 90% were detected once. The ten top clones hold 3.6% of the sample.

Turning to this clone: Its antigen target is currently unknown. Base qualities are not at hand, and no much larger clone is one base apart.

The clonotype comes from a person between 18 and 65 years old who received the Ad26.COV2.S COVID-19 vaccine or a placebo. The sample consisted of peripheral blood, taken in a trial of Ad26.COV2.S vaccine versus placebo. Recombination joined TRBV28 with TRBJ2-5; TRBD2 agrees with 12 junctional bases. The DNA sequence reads TGTGCCAGCAGTACTAGCGGGGGGTCGCGGATAACAGAGACCCAGTACTTC. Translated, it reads CASSTSGGSRITETQYF.